This T cell receptor beta chain was sequenced during a study of T cell responses to AZD1222 COVID-19 vaccine. Measured with immunoSEQ multiplex PCR; TCRdb has only the in-frame clones, and not every one. Of approximately 92,000 clones in the sample, about 89% were seen once. V shed 7 bases and J 6 bases; nucleotides not matched to a gene: 5. Per germline, CDR1 SNHLY and CDR2 FYNNEI. The CDR3 sequence is 12 residues long. V gene TRBV2 combines with J gene TRBJ1-1; 7 bases fit TRBD1. The material sequenced was peripheral blood, taken on day 0 of AZD1222 vaccination. The receptor was isolated from an adult in good health. The CDR3 sequence is CASKTGLPEAFF. The CDR3 DNA follows: TGTGCCAGCAAGACAGGGTTACCTGAAGCTTTCTTT.